The rows below give T cell receptor beta chains drawn from one sample of a study of blood T cell repertoires in COVID-19. This table comes from immunoSEQ multiplex PCR, and its TCRdb copy is limited to in-frame clones, with some not included. The sample has about 330,000 clones; 75% to 85% are singletons. The specimen was peripheral blood. The receptors here all came from a human donor in a cohort sampled during active COVID-19. Both conserved end residues are part of each CDR3. Each record gives: V gene, J gene, D gene, clone size, CDR3 protein, CDR3 DNA. The D gene is left open where the match is weak. Rows give clone size only sometimes, using once, few, many, or a class for an expanded clone.

V: TRBV6-5; J: TRBJ1-2; D: TRBD1; size: NA; CDR3: CASSYSQGDYGYTF; DNA: TGTGCCAGCAGTTACTCCCAGGGGGACTATGGCTACACCTTC
V: TRBV6-5; J: TRBJ2-7; D: TRBD1; size: once; CDR3: CASSYSGQGRGEQYF; DNA: TGTGCCAGCAGTTACTCGGGACAGGGGAGGGGTGAGCAGTACTTC
V: TRBV3-1/TRBV3-2; J: TRBJ2-1; D: TRBD2; size: NA; CDR3: CASSPLAGGAYNEQFF; DNA: TGTGCCAGCAGTCCCCTCGCGGGGGGGGCCTACAATGAGCAGTTCTTC
V: TRBV25-1; J: TRBJ2-6; D: TRBD1; size: NA; CDR3: CATTDRISGANVLTF; DNA: TGTGCCACCACGGACAGGATCTCTGGGGCCAACGTCCTGACTTTC
V: TRBV6-5; J: TRBJ1-2; D: TRBD1; size: NA; CDR3: CASRQGQGGYGYTF; DNA: TGTGCCAGCAGGCAAGGACAGGGCGGCTATGGCTACACCTTC
V: TRBV6-7; J: TRBJ2-7; D: TRBD1; size: NA; CDR3: CASSYPDRFSSYEQYF; DNA: TGTGCCAGCAGTTACCCGGACAGGTTTAGCTCCTACGAGCAGTACTTC
V: TRBV3-1/TRBV3-2; J: TRBJ1-2; D: TRBD1; size: NA; CDR3: CASSHLTGEGGYTF; DNA: TGTGCCAGCAGCCACCTGACAGGGGAGGGTGGCTACACCTTC
V: TRBV9; J: TRBJ1-2; D: NA; size: many; CDR3: CASSLLGPYGYTF; DNA: TGTGCCAGCAGCCTTCTTGGGCCCTATGGCTACACCTTC
V: TRBV5-4; J: TRBJ2-3; D: NA; size: NA; CDR3: CASSLFGGTDTQYF; DNA: TGTGCCAGCAGCTTATTCGGGGGCACAGATACGCAGTATTTT
V: TRBV28; J: TRBJ2-1; D: TRBD1; size: NA; CDR3: CASSFRGRDREFF; DNA: TGTGCCAGCAGTTTCAGGGGCCGGGACAGGGAGTTCTTC
V: TRBV4-1; J: TRBJ2-7; D: TRBD1; size: once; CDR3: CASSQESAGGAYEQYF; DNA: TGCGCCAGCAGCCAAGAGTCGGCAGGGGGCGCCTACGAGCAGTACTTC
V: TRBV6-5; J: TRBJ1-1; D: NA; size: NA; CDR3: CASSYEPGNTEAFF; DNA: TGTGCCAGCAGCTACGAACCAGGGAACACTGAAGCTTTCTTT
V: TRBV4-2; J: TRBJ2-1; D: NA; size: NA; CDR3: CASSPGGYNEQFF; DNA: TGTGCCAGCAGCCCCGGGGGTTACAATGAGCAGTTCTTC
V: TRBV29-1; J: TRBJ2-7; D: NA; size: NA; CDR3: CSVAISYEQYF; DNA: TGCAGCGTTGCCATCTCCTACGAGCAGTACTTC
V: TRBV5-1; J: TRBJ2-5; D: TRBD1; size: NA; CDR3: CASSLVGQGQETQYF; DNA: TGCGCCAGCAGCTTGGTTGGACAGGGGCAAGAGACCCAGTACTTC
V: TRBV2; J: TRBJ1-3; D: TRBD1; size: NA; CDR3: CASKRDSTIGNTIYF; DNA: TGTGCCAGCAAGAGGGACAGTACGATAGGAAACACCATATATTTT
V: TRBV10-3; J: TRBJ1-4; D: NA; size: NA; CDR3: CAISESMSPNEKLFF; DNA: TGTGCCATCAGTGAGTCGATGAGTCCTAATGAAAAACTGTTTTTT
V: TRBV10-3; J: TRBJ2-3; D: NA; size: NA; CDR3: CAISESEADTQYF; DNA: TGTGCCATCAGTGAGTCGGAGGCAGATACGCAGTATTTT
V: TRBV14; J: TRBJ2-7; D: NA; size: NA; CDR3: CASSPSSYEQYF; DNA: TGTGCCAGCAGCCCGAGCTCCTACGAGCAGTACTTC
V: TRBV3-1/TRBV3-2; J: TRBJ2-7; D: TRBD2; size: few; CDR3: CASSPLMGGGTYEQYF; DNA: TGTGCCAGCAGCCCCCTGATGGGCGGGGGAACCTACGAGCAGTACTTC
V: TRBV27; J: TRBJ1-4; D: TRBD1; size: once; CDR3: CASSRRIGTGDTTNEKLFF; DNA: TGTGCCAGCAGCCGGCGAATAGGGACAGGCGACACCACTAATGAAAAACTGTTTTTT
V: TRBV6-5; J: TRBJ2-7; D: TRBD1; size: NA; CDR3: CASRSGQGLGEQYF; DNA: TGTGCCAGCAGATCCGGACAGGGACTGGGCGAGCAGTACTTC
V: TRBV7-8; J: TRBJ1-2; D: TRBD1; size: NA; CDR3: CASSLAETGGFYGYTF; DNA: TGTGCCAGCAGCTTAGCGGAGACAGGGGGATTCTATGGCTACACCTTC
V: TRBV18; J: TRBJ1-2; D: NA; size: NA; CDR3: CASSPDIYYGYTF; DNA: TGTGCCAGCTCACCGGACATCTACTATGGCTACACCTTC
V: TRBV4-2; J: TRBJ2-7; D: TRBD2; size: few; CDR3: CASSQDVRGGYYEQYF; DNA: TGTGCCAGCAGCCAAGACGTGCGGGGAGGGTACTACGAGCAGTACTTC
V: TRBV7-2; J: TRBJ1-2; D: TRBD1; size: once; CDR3: CASSPDHPGGWGYTF; DNA: TGTGCCAGCAGCCCAGACCATCCAGGGGGCTGGGGCTACACCTTC
V: TRBV2; J: TRBJ1-5; D: TRBD1; size: many; CDR3: CASSESRGHNQPQHF; DNA: TGTGCCAGCAGTGAATCGAGGGGGCACAATCAGCCCCAGCATTTT
V: TRBV19; J: TRBJ1-2; D: NA; size: NA; CDR3: CASSKQHYGYTF; DNA: TGTGCCAGTAGTAAACAGCACTATGGCTACACCTTC
V: TRBV6-5; J: TRBJ1-2; D: TRBD1; size: NA; CDR3: CASVEGTGRYGYTF; DNA: TGTGCCAGCGTGGAGGGGACAGGCCGATATGGCTACACCTTC
V: TRBV7-3; J: TRBJ2-6; D: TRBD1; size: NA; CDR3: CASSLTGQGSGANVLTF; DNA: TGTGCCAGCAGCTTGACCGGACAGGGCTCTGGGGCCAACGTCCTGACTTTC
V: TRBV12-3/TRBV12-4; J: TRBJ1-1; D: NA; size: NA; CDR3: CASSFFAEAFF; DNA: TGTGCCAGCAGTTTTTTCGCTGAAGCTTTCTTT
V: TRBV7-9; J: TRBJ2-3; D: NA; size: NA; CDR3: CASRWGGVRDTQYF; DNA: TGTGCCAGCAGGTGGGGCGGAGTTCGGGATACGCAGTATTTT
V: TRBV5-1; J: TRBJ2-5; D: TRBD2; size: NA; CDR3: CASNSGRGGPETQYF; DNA: TGCGCCAGCAACTCAGGGCGGGGGGGCCCCGAGACCCAGTACTTC
V: TRBV6-5; J: TRBJ1-1; D: NA; size: NA; CDR3: CASSKGRGLSTEAFF; DNA: TGTGCCAGCAGCAAGGGTAGGGGATTGAGCACTGAAGCTTTCTTT
V: TRBV5-6; J: TRBJ2-1; D: TRBD1; size: NA; CDR3: CASSGDRGSYNEQFF; DNA: TGTGCCAGCAGTGGCGACAGGGGGTCCTACAATGAGCAGTTCTTC
V: TRBV30; J: TRBJ2-2; D: NA; size: NA; CDR3: CAWSAFSAGELFF; DNA: TGTGCCTGGAGTGCTTTTTCAGCCGGGGAGCTGTTTTTT
V: TRBV10-3; J: TRBJ1-1; D: NA; size: NA; CDR3: CAISESRDITEAFF; DNA: TGTGCCATCAGTGAGTCGAGGGACATCACTGAAGCTTTCTTT
V: TRBV3-1/TRBV3-2; J: TRBJ1-1; D: NA; size: NA; CDR3: CASSQARDLAAAFF; DNA: TGTGCCAGCAGCCAAGCTCGGGATTTAGCGGCGGCTTTCTTT
V: TRBV12-3/TRBV12-4; J: TRBJ1-6; D: NA; size: NA; CDR3: CASSLLNSPLHF; DNA: TGTGCCAGCAGTTTGCTAAATTCACCCCTCCACTTT
V: TRBV9; J: TRBJ2-7; D: TRBD1; size: NA; CDR3: CASSEGQGISYEQYF; DNA: TGTGCCAGCAGCGAAGGACAGGGGATCTCCTACGAGCAGTACTTC
V: TRBV27; J: TRBJ2-7; D: NA; size: NA; CDR3: CASSRGQITYEQYF; DNA: TGTGCCAGCAGTCGCGGACAGATTACCTACGAGCAGTACTTC
V: TRBV3-1/TRBV3-2; J: TRBJ2-7; D: NA; size: NA; CDR3: CASSQNGGNYEQYF; DNA: TGTGCCAGCAGCCAAAATGGGGGGAACTACGAGCAGTACTTC
V: TRBV9; J: TRBJ2-1; D: TRBD2; size: NA; CDR3: CASSFGTSGGAMNEQFF; DNA: TGTGCCAGCAGCTTTGGGACTAGCGGGGGGGCAATGAATGAGCAGTTCTTC
V: TRBV7-2; J: TRBJ1-1; D: TRBD1; size: few; CDR3: CASRVGTGADEAFF; DNA: TGTGCCAGCAGGGTCGGGACAGGCGCGGATGAAGCTTTCTTT
V: TRBV3-1/TRBV3-2; J: TRBJ1-3; D: TRBD1; size: NA; CDR3: CASNHQGVKGNTIYF; DNA: TGTGCCAGCAACCACCAGGGGGTAAAAGGAAACACCATATATTTT
V: TRBV6-4; J: TRBJ1-2; D: NA; size: NA; CDR3: CAITGHGYGYTF; DNA: TGTGCCATCACAGGGCATGGCTATGGCTACACCTTC
V: TRBV28; J: TRBJ1-2; D: NA; size: NA; CDR3: CASSSGGQVYGYTF; DNA: TGTGCCAGCAGTTCCGGGGGGCAGGTCTATGGCTACACCTTC
V: TRBV11-3; J: TRBJ2-1; D: TRBD2; size: once; CDR3: CASSPGGSGGRREQFF; DNA: TGTGCCAGCAGCCCCGGGGGGAGCGGGGGCCGGCGTGAGCAGTTCTTC
V: TRBV12-5; J: TRBJ2-2; D: TRBD1; size: NA; CDR3: CASGSYVWTGKTFTGELFF; DNA: TGTGCTAGTGGTTCATATGTCTGGACAGGGAAAACTTTCACCGGGGAGCTGTTTTTT
V: TRBV14; J: TRBJ1-1; D: NA; size: once; CDR3: CASSQDRGKEAFF; DNA: TGTGCCAGCAGCCAAGACAGGGGTAAGGAGGCTTTCTTT
V: TRBV7-9; J: TRBJ1-2; D: NA; size: NA; CDR3: CASSLGAGDGYTF; DNA: TGTGCCAGCAGCTTAGGGGCAGGTGATGGCTACACCTTC
V: TRBV6-5; J: TRBJ2-7; D: NA; size: NA; CDR3: CASSYGGTVSYEQYF; DNA: TGTGCCAGCAGTTACGGCGGGACAGTCTCCTACGAGCAGTACTTC
V: TRBV7-9; J: TRBJ2-2; D: TRBD1; size: NA; CDR3: CASSLARQGIGELFF; DNA: TGTGCCAGCAGCTTAGCGAGACAGGGTATCGGGGAGCTGTTTTTT
V: TRBV11-2; J: TRBJ1-2; D: NA; size: NA; CDR3: CASSRYEGVPGYTF; DNA: TGTGCCAGCAGCCGCTATGAGGGAGTGCCTGGCTACACCTTC